This T cell receptor beta chain derives from a study of cytomegalovirus exposure and HLA in healthy donors. Background on the study: T cells numbering around 200 million yielded more than 95 million unique TCR beta sequences in an earlier analysis.

This clone was counted once. Its antigen remains unidentified. Germline lookup yields CDR1 MDHEN and CDR2 SYDVKM. The CDR3 spans 15 residues. The V and J ends lost 6 bases and 1 base respectively, with 14 bases between them. PCR amplification relied on 60 Vbeta primers (plus 13 Jbeta primers). The protocol was immunoSEQ multiplex PCR, while the TCRdb copy is restricted to in-frame clones and leaves out a portion. The sample consists of approximately 190,000 clones, roughly 84% of them appearing once. The study's findings and limits: For cytomegalovirus status, the classifier reportedly gave diagnoses with high specificity and sensitivity. Only CMV serostatus was available as immune exposure information. Analyzed later, most CMV-associated TCR beta chains appeared HLA-restricted.

The origin of this receptor is a woman in her fifties or sixties in good health and CMV-seropositive. V usage is TRBV28 and J usage is TRBJ2-3, with D possibly being TRBD2 (6 bases). Sequenced input: PBMCs. The CDR3 sequence: CASSPSGGGTDTQYF. The CDR3 bases are TGTGCCAGCAGCCCCTCCGGCGGGGGCACAGATACGCAGTATTTT.